The entry that follows covers one T cell receptor (beta chain) sequence. The sample belongs to a study of blood T cell repertoires in COVID-19. On the study more broadly: There were acute and convalescent COVID-19 samples, and they came from the United States, Italy and Spain. PBMCs, B-cell-depleted T cells, or T cells provided the cDNA or gDNA that made up the material.

Authors' processing steps: Reference gene primer amplification yielded estimated nucleated cell counts. This table comes from immunoSEQ multiplex PCR, and its TCRdb copy is limited to in-frame clones, with some not included. D and trimming were read from the DNA, whereas the V and J calls and clone size are those reported in that table. The sample has around 50,000 clones, around four fifths seen once; the top ten hold 7% to 8.5%. Input material: peripheral blood. This clonotype originated in a man in his forties with acute or convalescent COVID-19.

CDR3 sequence (DNA): TGTGCCAGCAGTTTGGGACTCACTGAAGCTTTCTTT. Translating it yields CASSLGLTEAFF. The V call is TRBV28, the J call TRBJ1-1; D perhaps matches TRBD1 (5 bases). CDR3 length: 12 amino acids. V was trimmed by 3 bases and J by 4 bases, leaving 6 bases between them. Per the germline V gene, CDR1 is MDHEN and CDR2 is SYDVKM.